Sequencing of this T cell receptor beta chain was carried out in a study of T-cell memory formation after mild COVID-19. Regarding the study as a whole: Mainly in CM and EM were contracting CD4+ clones; CD8+ were in EMRA. Clones contracting day 15 to 85 were balanced CD4/CD8; later expanders leaned CD4+. Nothing confirmed that second-wave clones peaking on day 37 were specific for SARS-CoV-2.

TCRdb redid the calling of the 5' RACE reads with MiXCR, one entry per CDR3 protein. The table includes hundreds of thousands of distinct CDR3 sequences, around 15% detected once. Germline V gene sequence: CDR1 SGHDT, CDR2 YYEEEE. The V segment lost 3 bases and the J segment 4 bases; nucleotides outside the gene matches: 3. CDR3 size: 14 residues. Concerning this clonotype itself: Its antigen remains unidentified.

This receptor was identified in a man between 18 and 29 years old who had mild COVID-19 (a few samples of this study predate the infection). Cell type and time point are not known. The chain recombines TRBV5-6 with TRBJ2-1; 8 bases fit TRBD1. Sequences were obtained from PBMCs or a T cell subset sorted from them (not recorded which). CDR3 protein: CASSSRDRYNEQFF. CDR3 coding DNA: TGTGCCAGCAGCTCCCGGGACAGGTACAATGAGCAGTTCTTC.